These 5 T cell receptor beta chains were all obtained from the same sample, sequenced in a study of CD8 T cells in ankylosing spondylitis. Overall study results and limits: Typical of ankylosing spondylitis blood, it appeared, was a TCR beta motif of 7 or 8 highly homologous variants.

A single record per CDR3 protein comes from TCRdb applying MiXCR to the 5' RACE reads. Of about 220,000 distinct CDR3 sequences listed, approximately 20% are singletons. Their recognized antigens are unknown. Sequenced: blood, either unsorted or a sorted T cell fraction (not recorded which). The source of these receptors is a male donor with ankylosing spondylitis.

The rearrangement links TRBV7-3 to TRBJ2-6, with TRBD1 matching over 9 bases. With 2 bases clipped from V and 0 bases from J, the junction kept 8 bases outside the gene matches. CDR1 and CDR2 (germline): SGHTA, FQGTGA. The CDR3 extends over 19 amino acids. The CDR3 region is CASSLVPGQGPSGANVLTF. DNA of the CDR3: TGTGCCAGCAGCTTAGTCCCTGGACAGGGGCCCTCTGGGGCCAACGTCCTGACTTTC.

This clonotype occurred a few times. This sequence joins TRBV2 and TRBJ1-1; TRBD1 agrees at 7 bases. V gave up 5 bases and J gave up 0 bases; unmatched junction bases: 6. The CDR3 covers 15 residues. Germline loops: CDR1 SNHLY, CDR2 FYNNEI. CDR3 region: CASSTLQGLNTEAFF. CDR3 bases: TGTGCCAGCAGTACACTACAGGGGTTGAACACTGAAGCTTTCTTT.

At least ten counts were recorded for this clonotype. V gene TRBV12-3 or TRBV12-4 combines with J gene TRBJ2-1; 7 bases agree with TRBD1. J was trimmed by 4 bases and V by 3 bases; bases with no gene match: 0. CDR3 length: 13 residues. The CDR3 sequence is CASSLTGYNEQFF. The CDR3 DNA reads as TGTGCCAGCAGTTTGACAGGGTACAATGAGCAGTTCTTC.

CDR3 DNA sequence: TGTGCCAGCAGCTTGGACAGGTCGGGATACTCTGGAAACACCATATATTTT. Amino acid sequence: CASSLDRSGYSGNTIYF. The rearrangement uses TRBV5-6 and TRBJ1-3, with a possible D match to TRBD1 (5 bases). With 0 bases removed from V and 0 bases from J, the gap between germline ends came to 13 bases. Germline CDR1 reads SGHDT; CDR2 reads YYEEEE. The CDR3 is 17 amino acids.

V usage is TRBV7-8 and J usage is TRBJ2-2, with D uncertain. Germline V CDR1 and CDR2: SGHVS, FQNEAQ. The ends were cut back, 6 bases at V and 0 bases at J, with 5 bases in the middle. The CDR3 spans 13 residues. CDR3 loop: CASRSPNTGELFF. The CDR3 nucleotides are TGTGCCAGCAGATCACCGAACACCGGGGAGCTGTTTTTT.